This T cell receptor (beta chain) derives from a study of blood T cell repertoires in COVID-19. Study as a whole: The United States, Italy and Spain were the sources of the acute and convalescent COVID-19 samples. The cDNA or gDNA used as material had been derived from T cells, B-cell-depleted T cells, or PBMCs.

This CDR3 spans 15 amino acids. CDR1 and CDR2 from the germline V gene are SGHDN and FVKESK. V trimming: 2 bases; J trimming: 8 bases; junction bases outside the gene matches: 6. Per the study methods: Estimation of nucleated cell counts was performed using reference gene primer amplification. Only in-frame clones appear in the TCRdb table, and some are missing; sequencing was by immunoSEQ multiplex PCR. Clonal size and the V and J genes are those of that table, whereas D and trimming came from the DNA. The data contain just under 60,000 clones, roughly 88% of them singletons. This receptor was identified in a man aged 60 to 69 with acute or convalescent COVID-19. The V call is TRBV14, the J call TRBJ2-1, with 10 bases aligning to TRBD2. What was sequenced was peripheral blood. The CDR3 DNA reads as TGTGCCAGCAGCCAACGACTAGCGGGCGGCGATGAGCAGTTCTTC. Its protein is CASSQRLAGGDEQFF.